The entry below gives a single TCR beta chain sequence along with its context. Its antigen is unidentified. The data stem from a study of cytomegalovirus exposure and HLA in healthy donors. Study overall: The study's early data release held some 85 million unique TCRs from HLA-typed donors. General observations from the study: Earlier findings revealed that most TCR beta V segments proved productive either about 87% or about 30% of the time. A few CMV-associated chains were confirmed in vitro to be specific for CMV antigens.

Trimming took off 1 base at V and 11 bases at J, with 9 bases between the two ends. CDR3 length equals 12 residues. In germline, CDR1 is MGHRA, CDR2 YSYEKL. The PCR used 60 Vbeta and 13 Jbeta primers. The method was immunoSEQ multiplex PCR; TCRdb's version includes in-frame clones alone and lacks a portion of them. The table includes some 200,000 clones, roughly 68% detected once. The clonotype comes from a woman aged 25-40 years in good health and CMV-seronegative. The gene calls are TRBV4-1 and TRBJ2-1, with unresolved D. Specimen: PBMCs. Written as DNA, the CDR3 is TGCGCCAGCAGCCAAGTCTTACATAAGCAGTTCTTC. It codes for CASSQVLHKQFF.